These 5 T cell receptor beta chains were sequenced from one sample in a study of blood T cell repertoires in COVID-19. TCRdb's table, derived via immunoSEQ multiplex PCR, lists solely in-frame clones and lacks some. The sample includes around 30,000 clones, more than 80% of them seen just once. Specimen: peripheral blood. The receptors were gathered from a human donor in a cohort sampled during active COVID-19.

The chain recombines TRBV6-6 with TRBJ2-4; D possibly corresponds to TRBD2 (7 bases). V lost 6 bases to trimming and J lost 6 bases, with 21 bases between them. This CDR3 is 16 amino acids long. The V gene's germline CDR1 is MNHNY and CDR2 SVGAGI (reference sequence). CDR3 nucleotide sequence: TGTGCCAGCAGCCTAAGGGGGGGAGGGTCGGCAAACATTCAGTACTTC. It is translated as CASSLRGGGSANIQYF.

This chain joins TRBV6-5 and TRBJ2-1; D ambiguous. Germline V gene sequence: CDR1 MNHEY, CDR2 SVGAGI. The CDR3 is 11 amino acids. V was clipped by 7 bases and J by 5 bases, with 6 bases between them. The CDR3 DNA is TGTGCCAGCACTATAAACAATGAGCAGTTCTTC. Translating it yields CASTINNEQFF.

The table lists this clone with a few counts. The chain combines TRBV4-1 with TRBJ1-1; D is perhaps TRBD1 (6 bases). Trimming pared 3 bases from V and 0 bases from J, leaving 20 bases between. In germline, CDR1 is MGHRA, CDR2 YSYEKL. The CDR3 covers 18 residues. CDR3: CASSHPDRSRALNTEAFF. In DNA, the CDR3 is TGCGCCAGCAGCCACCCCGACAGGTCTCGCGCTCTGAACACTGAAGCTTTCTTT.

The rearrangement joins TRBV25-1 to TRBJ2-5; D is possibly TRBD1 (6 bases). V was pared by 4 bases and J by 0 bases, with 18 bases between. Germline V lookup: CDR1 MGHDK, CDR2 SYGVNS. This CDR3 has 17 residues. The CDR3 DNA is TGTGCCAGCAGTGGCGTCACAGGGTATGGGTACCAAGAGACCCAGTACTTC. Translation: CASSGVTGYGYQETQYF.

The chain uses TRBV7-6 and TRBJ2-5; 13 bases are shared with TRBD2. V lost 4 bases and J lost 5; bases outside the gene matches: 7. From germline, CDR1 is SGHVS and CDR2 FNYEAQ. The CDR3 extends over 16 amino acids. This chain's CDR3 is CASSYPTSGGAETQYF. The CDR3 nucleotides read TGTGCCAGCAGCTACCCCACTAGCGGGGGGGCCGAGACCCAGTACTTC.